These 23 T cell receptor beta chains originate from one sample sequenced in a study of blood T cell repertoires in COVID-19 (dated by TCRdb to about 2020). Library preparation employed the immunoSEQ multiplex PCR assay. This immuneACCESS table, as held by TCRdb, lists in-frame sequences with V and J called but not all clones. Of the missing ones, under half trace to an unresolved V gene in checked studies; the others have no known cause. The sample contains 95,000 to 150,000 clones, roughly 89% of them found a single time. The biggest ten clones account for more than 3% of the sample. Source material: peripheral blood. The receptors derive from a woman aged 60-75 years with COVID-19, enrolled during active disease.

This chain's CDR3 is CAIETTPLTDTQYF. The CDR3 DNA sequence: TGTGCCATAGAGACTACTCCCCTCACAGATACGCAGTATTTT. The J gene is TRBJ2-3, the V gene TRBV7-2; D perhaps matches TRBD2 (5 bases). V was cut by 10 bases and J by 2 bases, with 16 bases left in between. From germline, CDR1 is SGHTA and CDR2 FQGNSA. The CDR3 runs 14 residues. The full variable domain, with the rest looked up from reference TRBV7-2 and TRBJ2-3, is GAGVSQSPSNKVTEKGKDVELRCDPISGHTALYWYRQSLGQGLEFLIYFQGNSAPDKSGLPSDRFSAERTGGSVSTLTIQRTQQEDSAVYLCAIETTPLTDTQYFGPGTRLTVL.

This chain joins TRBV4-3 and TRBJ2-1; TRBD1 agrees at 11 bases. Germline V lookup: CDR1 LGHNA, CDR2 YSLEER. J lost 8 bases, V lost 4 bases, and 16 bases had no gene match. The length of the CDR3 is 18 residues. CDR3 in DNA: TGCGCCAGCAGCCTAGGGACAGGGGGTCCCCTAAGGGGCGATGAGCAGTTCTTC. The encoded protein is CASSLGTGGPLRGDEQFF.

This clone has just one count. V usage is TRBV2 and J usage is TRBJ2-2, with 12 bases fitting TRBD1. With V trimmed by 4 bases and J by 5 bases, 5 bases remained unmatched. This CDR3 contains 16 residues. Germline CDR1 SNHLY, CDR2 FYNNEI. The CDR3 sequence is CASSGGQGALTGELFF. The DNA for the CDR3 is TGTGCCAGCAGTGGGGGACAGGGGGCTTTGACCGGGGAGCTGTTTTTT.

The V call is TRBV6-2 or TRBV6-3, the J call TRBJ1-5; a possible D gene is TRBD1 (5 bases). Germline V gene sequence: CDR1 MNHEY, CDR2 SVGEGT. CDR3 size: 16 residues. V lost 4 bases, J lost 6 bases, and 19 bases lay in between. The CDR3 loop reads CASSSYGQGGSQPQHF. Written as DNA, the CDR3 is TGTGCCAGCAGTTCGTATGGGCAGGGCGGGAGTCAGCCCCAGCATTTT.

CDR3 DNA: TGTGCCAGCAGCTGGTTGGAGGAAAAACTGTTTTTT. Its protein is CASSWLEEKLFF. The chain recombines TRBV5-8 with TRBJ1-4, with D unclear. Trimming removed 3 bases from V and 8 bases from J, with 8 bases in between. The CDR3 sequence is 12 residues long. The germline V gene has CDR1 SGHTS and CDR2 YDEGEE.

This clone was found once. V and J are TRBV27 and TRBJ1-2, with D possibly being TRBD1 (5 bases). There are 15 residues in the CDR3. From germline, CDR1 is MNHEY and CDR2 SMNVEV (reference sequence). The V gene lost 10 bases and the J gene lost 6 bases, with 24 bases spanning the gap. As DNA, the CDR3 is TGTGCCACCAAATCCGCGGGGGGGGAACAACATGGCTACACCTTC. It codes for CATKSAGGEQHGYTF.

V gene TRBV10-3 combines with J gene TRBJ1-5, with D tentatively TRBD1 (6 bases). The CDR3 totals 14 residues. Germline lookup yields CDR1 ENHRY and CDR2 SYGVKD. The germline V and J ends were trimmed by 3 bases and 5 bases, with 11 bases remaining between them. The DNA of the CDR3 is TGTGCCATCAGTGATTCGACAGGATATCAGCCCCAGCATTTT. Protein: CAISDSTGYQPQHF.

This clone was detected once. The V and J genes are TRBV18 and TRBJ1-3; perhaps TRBD1 as D (6 bases). This CDR3 comprises 15 residues. From germline, CDR1 is KGHSH and CDR2 LQKENI. Trimming stripped 8 bases from V and 0 bases from J, with 14 bases between. The CDR3 sequence: CASPTGLRSGNTIYF. CDR3 bases: TGTGCCAGCCCAACAGGGCTCCGCTCTGGAAACACCATATATTTT.

The chain employs TRBV6-5 and TRBJ2-3, with 8 positions matching TRBD2. Germline values: CDR1 MNHEY, CDR2 SVGAGI. V shed 2 bases, J shed 2 bases, and the junction held 3 bases outside the gene matches. This CDR3 contains 15 residues. In DNA, the CDR3 is TGTGCCAGCAGTTACCCGGGGGGGCACACAGATACGCAGTATTTT. Encoded protein: CASSYPGGHTDTQYF.

The chain uses TRBV5-4 and TRBJ2-5; D is ambiguous. V gave up 2 bases and J gave up 0 bases, with 8 bases separating them. This CDR3 is built from 14 residues. Germline V gene lookup returns CDR1 SGHNT and CDR2 YYREEE (reference sequence). The CDR3: CASSFYGDQETQYF. As DNA, the CDR3 is TGTGCCAGCAGCTTTTATGGAGACCAAGAGACCCAGTACTTC.

This chain links TRBV5-1 with TRBJ2-7, with D possibly being TRBD1 (7 bases). Germline V gene sequence: CDR1 SGHRS, CDR2 YFSETQ. The CDR3 spans 14 residues. Trimming removed 4 bases from V and 4 bases from J, with 15 bases in between. CDR3: CASSPQGTGYEQYF. The CDR3 nucleotides read TGCGCCAGCAGCCCACAGGGGACTGGGTACGAGCAGTACTTC.

The sample holds one count of this clone. The chain couples TRBV7-3 to TRBJ1-2; 7 bases agree with TRBD1. J was trimmed by 6 bases and V by 5 bases; bases with no gene match: 18. The CDR3 contains 17 residues. Germline CDR1 SGHTA, CDR2 FQGTGA. Written as DNA, the CDR3 is TGTGCCAGCAGCCGAGGGACAGTTGTCGGGGACCTTCATGGCTACACCTTC. Amino acid sequence: CASSRGTVVGDLHGYTF.

This chain links TRBV25-1 with TRBJ1-1; 11 positions agree with TRBD1. The CDR3 covers 15 residues. J gave up 4 bases and V 5 bases, and 6 bases lay outside the gene matches. Germline V CDR1 and CDR2: MGHDK, SYGVNS. CDR3 nucleotides: TGTGCCAGCAGTTTCCGGGACAGGGGGACCACTGAAGCTTTCTTT. Residues: CASSFRDRGTTEAFF.

The chain couples TRBV5-1 to TRBJ1-1; D is unresolved. Looked up from germline, CDR1 is SGHRS and CDR2 is YFSETQ. The CDR3 runs to 11 residues. The V gene lost 3 bases and the J gene lost 7 bases, with 7 bases spanning the gap. The CDR3 DNA is TGCGCCAGCAGCTCACAATTTGAAGCTTTCTTT. This encodes CASSSQFEAFF.

This sequence joins TRBV10-3 and TRBJ2-7; 9 positions match TRBD1. Trimming cost V 2 bases and J 6 bases; bases outside gene matches: 5. CDR1 is ENHRY, CDR2 SYGVKD, per germline. CDR3 length: 14 residues. CDR3 sequence (DNA): TGTGCCATCAGTGAGAGGGACAGGGCAGGCGAGCAGTACTTC. As protein: CAISERDRAGEQYF.

This clone was picked up one time. This chain connects TRBV11-3 to TRBJ2-2; 8 bases agree with TRBD2. This CDR3 has 17 amino acids. CDR1 and CDR2 (germline): SGHNT, YENEEA. The J segment lost 7 bases and the V segment lost 5 bases, leaving 15 bases of the junction unmatched. The CDR3 here is CASSTREVPTTSGELFF. The CDR3 DNA reads as TGTGCCAGCAGCACGCGGGAGGTCCCCACCACCAGCGGGGAGCTGTTTTTT.

This rearrangement joins TRBV5-3 to TRBJ1-4, with a possible D match to TRBD1 (6 bases). TRBV5-3 is an ORF, with its function uncertain. Deletions cut 4 bases from V and 6 bases from J, with 16 bases between. CDR3 length equals 15 residues. The CDR3 protein is CARSREGRGYEKLFF. In DNA, the CDR3 is TGTGCCAGAAGCCGGGAGGGGAGGGGGTATGAAAAACTGTTTTTT.

The rearrangement links TRBV6-6 to TRBJ1-1, with D possibly matching TRBD1 (5 bases). The CDR3 consists of 14 residues. CDR1 is MNHNY and CDR2 is SVGAGI in the germline V gene (reference sequence). With 4 bases removed from V and 5 bases from J, the gap between germline ends came to 14 bases. The CDR3 protein is CASSFADMRTEAFF. The CDR3 DNA reads TGTGCCAGCAGTTTCGCGGACATGCGAACTGAAGCTTTCTTT.

This clone was seen only once. This chain joins TRBV19 and TRBJ1-6, with D perhaps matching TRBD1 (6 bases). V gave up 6 bases and J gave up 3 bases, with 15 bases separating them. Germline V gene data show CDR1 as LNHDA and CDR2 as SQIVND (reference sequence). The CDR3 is 16 amino acids. For the CDR3, the DNA is TGTGCCAGTAGCCGAGCAGGGGTCGGCTATAATTCACCCCTCCACTTT. It yields the protein CASSRAGVGYNSPLHF.

CDR3 region: CASSLAGQGPQHF. CDR3 in DNA: TGTGCCAGCAGCTTAGCAGGACAGGGGCCCCAGCATTTT. The chain couples TRBV7-9 to TRBJ1-5, with TRBD1 matching 8 bases. CDR1 SEHNR and CDR2 FQNEAQ come from the germline V gene (reference sequence). The CDR3 runs to 13 residues. Trimming at V came to 0 bases and at J to 9 bases, leaving 1 base not matched to a gene.

This chain connects TRBV5-4 to TRBJ2-3; 8 nucleotides line up with TRBD2. CDR3 length equals 15 residues. The V and J ends lost 9 bases and 1 base, in that order; junction bases with no gene match: 10. Germline CDR1 and CDR2: SGHNT and YYREEE (reference sequence). The CDR3 DNA sequence: TGTGCCACCCGCTCAGCGGGGGCCCGCACAGATACGCAGTATTTT. Translating gives CATRSAGARTDTQYF.

This clone appeared once. The V gene is TRBV6-5, the J gene TRBJ1-5, with D maybe TRBD1 (5 bases). The CDR3 extends over 13 amino acids. Germline CDR1 is MNHEY and CDR2 is SVGAGI. Trimming shortened V by 10 bases and J by 6 bases, and 16 bases separated the two germline ends. Here the CDR3 DNA reads TGTGCCACTTCCGGGGGGTCGGGTCAGCCCCAGCATTTT. This codes for CATSGGSGQPQHF.

The chain links TRBV4-3 to TRBJ2-7; possible D gene TRBD1, 5 bases. The CDR3 totals 14 residues. Germline V CDR1 and CDR2: LGHNA, YSLEER. Trimming pared 5 bases from V and 0 bases from J, leaving 11 bases between. CDR3 DNA sequence: TGCGCCAGCAGCAGGGGTCTCCACTCCTACGAGCAGTACTTC. This translates into CASSRGLHSYEQYF.